This paragraph covers one TCR beta chain sequence. The sample comes from a study of blood T cell repertoires in COVID-19. As for the study in general: Samples representing acute and convalescent COVID-19 were sourced from the United States, Italy and Spain.

Data came from immunoSEQ multiplex PCR; TCRdb stores just in-frame clones and leaves some out. This sample has a few hundred thousand clones, with 85% to 90% found just once. Participant age was roughly 18 to 100 years, and participants resided in about two dozen US areas. The germline V gene encodes CDR1 MDHEN and CDR2 SYDVKM. V was clipped by 4 bases and J by 6 bases; unmatched bases: 9. CDR3 length equals 17 residues. V and J are TRBV28 and TRBJ2-7; 16 bases align to TRBD2. This clonotype was sampled from a woman in her twenties or thirties who had recovered from COVID-19. The sequenced sample was PBMCs or T cells enriched from blood (not recorded which). The DNA of the CDR3 is TGTGCCAGCAGTTCATGGGGACTAGCGGGAGGGCCGGGCGAGCAGTACTTC. This sequence encodes CASSSWGLAGGPGEQYF.